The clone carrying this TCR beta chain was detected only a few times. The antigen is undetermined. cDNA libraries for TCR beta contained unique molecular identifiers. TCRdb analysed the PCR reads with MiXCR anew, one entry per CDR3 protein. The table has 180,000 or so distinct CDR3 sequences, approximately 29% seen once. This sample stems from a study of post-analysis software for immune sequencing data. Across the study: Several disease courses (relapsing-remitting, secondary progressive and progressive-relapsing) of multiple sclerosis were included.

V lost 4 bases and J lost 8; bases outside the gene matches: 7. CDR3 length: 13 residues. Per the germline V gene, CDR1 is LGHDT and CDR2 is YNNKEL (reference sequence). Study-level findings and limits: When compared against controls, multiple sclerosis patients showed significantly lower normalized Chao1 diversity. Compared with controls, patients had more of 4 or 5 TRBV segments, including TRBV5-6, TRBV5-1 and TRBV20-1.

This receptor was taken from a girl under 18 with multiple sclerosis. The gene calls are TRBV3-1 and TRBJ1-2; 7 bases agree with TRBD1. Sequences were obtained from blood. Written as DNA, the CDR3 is TGTGCCAGCAGCCGATACAGGGGAAGCGGCTACACCTTC. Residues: CASSRYRGSGYTF.